Included here is one T cell receptor (beta chain) sequence, with context. The antigen is undetermined. Data came from immunoSEQ multiplex PCR; TCRdb stores just in-frame clones and leaves some out. The top ten clones hold roughly a tenth of a sample with roughly 2,000 clones, about 85% of them seen once. These data belong to a study of brain metastases from non-small cell lung cancer. Study results and limitations: TCR repertoires overlapped largely between brain metastases and matched primaries.

Germline-derived CDR1 and CDR2 are MDHEN and SYDVKM. V shed 4 bases and J shed 3 bases, with 13 bases lying between them. This CDR3 is 15 amino acids long. Sequencing was performed on primary lung tumor tissue. The TCR originated in a donor aged 40 or over with non-small cell lung cancer. The chain employs TRBV28 and TRBJ1-5; TRBD1 might be the D (5 bases). CDR3 amino acids: CASSYHDRNNQPQHF. As DNA, the CDR3 is TGTGCCAGCAGTTATCACGACAGAAACAATCAGCCCCAGCATTTT.